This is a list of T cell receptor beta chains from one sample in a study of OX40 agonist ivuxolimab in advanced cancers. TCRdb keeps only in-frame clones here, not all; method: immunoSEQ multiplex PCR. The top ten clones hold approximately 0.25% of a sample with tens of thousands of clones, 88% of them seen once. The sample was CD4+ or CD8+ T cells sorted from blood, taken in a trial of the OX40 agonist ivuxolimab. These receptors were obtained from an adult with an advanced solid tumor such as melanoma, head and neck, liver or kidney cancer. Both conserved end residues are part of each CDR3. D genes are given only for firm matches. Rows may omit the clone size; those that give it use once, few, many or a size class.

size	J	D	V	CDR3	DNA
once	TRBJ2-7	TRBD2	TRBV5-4	CASSPDRGDGSYEQYF	TGTGCCAGCAGCCCCGATCGGGGGGACGGCTCCTACGAGCAGTACTTC
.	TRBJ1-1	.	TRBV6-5	CASRRLEPNTEAFF	TGTGCCAGCAGAAGACTGGAACCGAACACTGAAGCTTTCTTT
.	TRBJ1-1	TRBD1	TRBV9	CASSSGTGRKNTEAFF	TGTGCCAGCAGCTCCGGGACAGGGCGAAAGAACACTGAAGCTTTCTTT
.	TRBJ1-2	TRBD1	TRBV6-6	CASSYPDRVKGYTF	TGTGCCAGCAGTTACCCCGACAGGGTGAAAGGCTACACCTTC
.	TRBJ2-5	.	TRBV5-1	CASSLGLGQETQYF	TGCGCCAGCAGCTTGGGGCTCGGCCAAGAGACCCAGTACTTC
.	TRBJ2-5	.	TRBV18	CASSLQETQYF	TGTGCCAGCTCACTTCAGGAGACCCAGTACTTC
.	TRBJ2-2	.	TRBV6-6	CASTPYRLNTGELFF	TGTGCCAGCACCCCCTACCGGCTGAACACCGGGGAGCTGTTTTTT
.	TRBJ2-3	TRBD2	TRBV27	CASSFGTSSWADTQYF	TGTGCCAGCAGTTTTGGGACTAGCAGTTGGGCAGATACGCAGTATTTT
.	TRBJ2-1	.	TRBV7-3	CASSFRGLDAGYEQFF	TGTGCCAGCAGCTTCCGTGGACTCGACGCCGGGTATGAGCAGTTCTTC
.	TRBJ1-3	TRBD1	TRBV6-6	CASKEGGGNTIYF	TGTGCCAGCAAAGAAGGGGGCGGAAACACCATATATTTT
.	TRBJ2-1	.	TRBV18	CASSPSTEQFF	TGTGCCAGCTCACCATCTACTGAGCAGTTCTTC
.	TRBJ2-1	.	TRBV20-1	CSALHSWEQFF	TGCAGTGCCCTACATAGCTGGGAGCAGTTCTTC
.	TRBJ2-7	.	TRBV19	CASSSQGYEQYF	TGTGCCAGTAGTTCACAGGGTTACGAGCAGTACTTC
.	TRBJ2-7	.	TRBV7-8	CASSIQGFSYEQYF	TGTGCCAGCAGTATACAGGGTTTTTCCTACGAGCAGTACTTC
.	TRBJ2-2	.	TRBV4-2	CASSQDIQENTGELFF	TGTGCCAGCAGCCAAGACATACAGGAGAACACCGGGGAGCTGTTTTTT
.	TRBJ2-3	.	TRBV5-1	CASTPWGVQGKSSTDTQYF	TGCGCCAGCACCCCCTGGGGAGTGCAGGGTAAATCTAGCACAGATACGCAGTATTTT